The T cell receptor beta chain under discussion was sequenced for a study of CXCR3-negative and CXCR3-positive naive CD8 T cells. Study results and limitations: Memory cells diverged, while naive CXCR3-positive and CXCR3-negative cells had similar TRBV-TRBJ usage. Diversity proved comparably high across both naive subsets and much lower in memory CD8+ cells.

Carrying UMI labels, the TRB cDNA libraries were prepared through 5' RACE. TCRdb reprocessed the 5' RACE reads and reports one entry per CDR3 protein, with no DNA. Recorded for this sample: roughly 28,000 distinct CDR3 sequences. Details on this clonotype: As yet, its antigen is unknown.

The CDR3 contains 11 residues. Germline loops: CDR1 SQVTM, CDR2 ANQGSEA. V is TRBV29-1 and J is TRBJ2-7. Sequenced input: memory CD8+ T cells from blood. The TCR originated in a human donor in good health. Some clones in this sample may be carry-over from other donors' samples. CDR3 region: CSVEGGYEQYF.